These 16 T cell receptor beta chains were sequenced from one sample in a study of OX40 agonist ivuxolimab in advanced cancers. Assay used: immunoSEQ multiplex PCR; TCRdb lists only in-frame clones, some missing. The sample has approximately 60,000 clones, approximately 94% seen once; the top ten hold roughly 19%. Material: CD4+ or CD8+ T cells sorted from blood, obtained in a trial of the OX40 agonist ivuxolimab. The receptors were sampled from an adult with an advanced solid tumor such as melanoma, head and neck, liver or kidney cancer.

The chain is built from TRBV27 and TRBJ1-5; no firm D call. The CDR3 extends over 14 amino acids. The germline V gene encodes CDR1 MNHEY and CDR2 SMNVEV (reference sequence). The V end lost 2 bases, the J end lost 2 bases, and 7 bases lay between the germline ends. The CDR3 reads CASSLGYGNQPQHF. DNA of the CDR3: TGTGCCAGCAGTTTAGGGTACGGCAATCAGCCCCAGCATTTT.

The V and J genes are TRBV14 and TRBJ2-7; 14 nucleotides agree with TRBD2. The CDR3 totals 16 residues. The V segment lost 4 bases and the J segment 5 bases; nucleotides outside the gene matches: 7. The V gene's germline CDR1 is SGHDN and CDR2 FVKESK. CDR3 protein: CASSPGTSGSLNEQYF. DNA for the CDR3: TGTGCCAGCAGCCCAGGGACTAGCGGGAGTTTGAACGAGCAGTACTTC.

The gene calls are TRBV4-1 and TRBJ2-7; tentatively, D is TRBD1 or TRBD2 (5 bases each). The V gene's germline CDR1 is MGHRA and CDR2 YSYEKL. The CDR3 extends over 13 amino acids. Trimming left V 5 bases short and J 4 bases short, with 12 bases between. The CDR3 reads CASSRDPSYEQYF. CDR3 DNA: TGCGCCAGCAGCAGGGACCCAAGTTACGAGCAGTACTTC.

The CDR3 sequence is CASSFWGSGANVLTF. CDR3 coding DNA: TGTGCCAGCAGCTTTTGGGGCTCTGGGGCCAACGTCCTGACTTTC. The chain links TRBV5-6 to TRBJ2-6; D unresolved. CDR3 length equals 15 residues. Germline V lookup: CDR1 SGHDT, CDR2 YYEEEE. Deletions cut 2 bases from V and 0 bases from J, with 6 bases between.

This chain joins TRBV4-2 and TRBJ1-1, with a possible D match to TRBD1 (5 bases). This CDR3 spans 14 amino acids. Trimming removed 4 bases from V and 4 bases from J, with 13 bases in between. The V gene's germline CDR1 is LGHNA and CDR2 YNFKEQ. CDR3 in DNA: TGTGCCAGCAGCCTAGGGGAAGGACTCACTGAAGCTTTCTTT. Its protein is CASSLGEGLTEAFF.

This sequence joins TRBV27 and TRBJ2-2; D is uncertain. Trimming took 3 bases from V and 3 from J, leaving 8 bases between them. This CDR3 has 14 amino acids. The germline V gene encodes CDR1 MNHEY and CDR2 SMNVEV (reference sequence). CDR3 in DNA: TGTGCCAGCAGTTTTTTTTCCTACACCGGGGAGCTGTTTTTT. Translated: CASSFFSYTGELFF.

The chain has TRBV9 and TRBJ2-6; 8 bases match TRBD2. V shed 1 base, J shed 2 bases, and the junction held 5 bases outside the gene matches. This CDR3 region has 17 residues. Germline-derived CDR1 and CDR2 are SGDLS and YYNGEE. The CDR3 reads CASSVSGGPAGANVLTF. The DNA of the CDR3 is TGTGCCAGCAGCGTATCGGGAGGGCCAGCTGGGGCCAACGTCCTGACTTTC. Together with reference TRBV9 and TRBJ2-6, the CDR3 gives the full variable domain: DSGVTQTPKHLITATGQRVTLRCSPRSGDLSVYWYQQSLDQGLQFLIQYYNGEERAKGNILERFSAQQFPDLHSELNLSSLELGDSALYFCASSVSGGPAGANVLTFGAGSRLTVL.

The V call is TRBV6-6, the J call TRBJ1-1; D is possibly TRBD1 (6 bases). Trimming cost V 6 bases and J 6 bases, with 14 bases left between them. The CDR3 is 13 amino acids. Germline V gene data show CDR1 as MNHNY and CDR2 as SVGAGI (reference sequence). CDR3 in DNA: TGTGCCAGCAGCCCATCCCAGGGGTCTGAAGCTTTCTTT. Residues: CASSPSQGSEAFF.

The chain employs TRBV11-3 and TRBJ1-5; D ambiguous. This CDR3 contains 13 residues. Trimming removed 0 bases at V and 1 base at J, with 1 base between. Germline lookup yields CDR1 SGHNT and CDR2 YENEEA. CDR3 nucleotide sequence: TGTGCCAGCAGCTTAGACAGCAATCAGCCCCAGCATTTT. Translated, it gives CASSLDSNQPQHF.

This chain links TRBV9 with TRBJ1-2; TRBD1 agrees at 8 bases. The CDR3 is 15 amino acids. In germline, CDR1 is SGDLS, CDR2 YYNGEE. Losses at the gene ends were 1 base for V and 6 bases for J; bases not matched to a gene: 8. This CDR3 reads CASSVQGAPQDGYTF. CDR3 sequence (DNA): TGTGCCAGCAGCGTACAGGGGGCGCCCCAGGATGGCTACACCTTC.

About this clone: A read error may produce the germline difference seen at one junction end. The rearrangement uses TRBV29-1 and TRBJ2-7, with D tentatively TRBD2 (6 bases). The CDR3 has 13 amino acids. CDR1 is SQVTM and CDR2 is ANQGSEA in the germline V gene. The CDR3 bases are TGCAGCGTTGGGACGGGAGACGCCTACGGGCAGTACTTC. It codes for CSVGTGDAYGQYF.

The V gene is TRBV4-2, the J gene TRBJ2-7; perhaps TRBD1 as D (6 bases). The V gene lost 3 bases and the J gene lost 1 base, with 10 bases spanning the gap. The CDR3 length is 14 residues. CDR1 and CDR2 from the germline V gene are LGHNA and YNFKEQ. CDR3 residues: CASSQGDRSYEQYF. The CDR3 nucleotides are TGTGCCAGCAGCCAGGGTGACAGGTCCTACGAGCAGTACTTC.

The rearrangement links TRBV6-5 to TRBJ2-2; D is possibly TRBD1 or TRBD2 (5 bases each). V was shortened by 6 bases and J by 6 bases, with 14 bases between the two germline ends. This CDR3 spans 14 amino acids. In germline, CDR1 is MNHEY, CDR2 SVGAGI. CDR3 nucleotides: TGTGCCAGCAGGGGTGGGGGTGCGGCCGGGGAGCTGTTTTTT. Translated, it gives CASRGGGAAGELFF.

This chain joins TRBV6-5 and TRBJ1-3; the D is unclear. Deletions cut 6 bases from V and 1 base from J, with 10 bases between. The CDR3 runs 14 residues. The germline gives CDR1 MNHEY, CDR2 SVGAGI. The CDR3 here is CASRPAGSGNTIYF. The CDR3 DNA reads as TGTGCCAGCAGACCTGCGGGATCTGGAAACACCATATATTTT.

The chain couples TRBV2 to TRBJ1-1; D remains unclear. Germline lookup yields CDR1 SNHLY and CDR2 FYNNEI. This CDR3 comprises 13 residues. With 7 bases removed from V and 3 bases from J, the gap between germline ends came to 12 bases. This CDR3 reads CASNMVVHTEAFF. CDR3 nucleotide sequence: TGTGCCAGCAATATGGTAGTCCACACTGAAGCTTTCTTT.

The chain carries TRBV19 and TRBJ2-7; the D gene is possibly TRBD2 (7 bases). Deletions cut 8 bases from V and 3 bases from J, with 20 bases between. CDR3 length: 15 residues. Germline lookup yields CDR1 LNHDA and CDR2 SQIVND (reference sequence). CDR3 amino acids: CASARVAGALYEQYF. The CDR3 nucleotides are TGTGCCAGTGCCAGGGTGGCGGGGGCCCTCTACGAGCAGTACTTC. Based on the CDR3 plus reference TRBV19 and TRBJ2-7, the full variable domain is DGGITQSPKYLFRKEGQNVTLSCEQNLNHDAMYWYRQDPGQGLRLIYYSQIVNDFQKGDIAEGYSVSREKKESFPLTVTSAQKNPTAFYLCASARVAGALYEQYFGPGTRLTVT.